These T cell receptor beta chains were read from a single sample in a study of T cells expressing NK-cell markers. TCRdb reprocessed the 5' RACE reads and stores each CDR3 protein as one record, lacking DNA. Recorded for this sample: about 460,000 distinct CDR3 sequences. Sample: blood T cells: a sorted CD56 or NKG2C T cell subset, CD4+ or CD8+ T cells, or bulk PBMC T cells (not recorded which). These TCRs come from a woman aged 50 to 60 in good health. Each CDR3 is given with its conserved first and last residue.

CDR3 protein	CDR3 length	V gene	J gene
CASSVDPWGAGQEAQYF	17	TRBV9	TRBJ2-5
CASSLQGRVPSGANVLTF	18	TRBV11-2	TRBJ2-6
CAIATGGDTEAFF	13	TRBV24-1	TRBJ1-1
CASSPHWGKGSNQPQHF	17	TRBV7-6	TRBJ1-5
CASSLNAGTVRYEQYF	16	TRBV11-2	TRBJ2-7
CASSLTGAAQETQYF	15	TRBV7-6	TRBJ2-5
CASSPRTSSTDTQYF	15	TRBV7-2	TRBJ2-3
CASSPTWNEQFF	12	TRBV18	TRBJ2-1
CSARSVHSSGRTNEQFF	17	TRBV20-1	TRBJ2-1
CASSQVPAGRETQYF	15	TRBV3-1	TRBJ2-5
CASSYSTGGSAGVGETQYF	19	TRBV6-2/TRBV6-3	TRBJ2-5
CASSSWGSGRQTGELFF	17	TRBV5-6	TRBJ2-2
CASSQDGGFNEKLFF	15	TRBV3-1	TRBJ1-4
CASSYQGRETQYF	13	TRBV6-5	TRBJ2-5
CSVLRNEKLFF	11	TRBV29-1	TRBJ1-4
CASSLGLGSGRATNNEQFF	19	TRBV12-3/TRBV12-4	TRBJ2-1
CASSESGRAVGRDIQYF	17	TRBV10-1	TRBJ2-4